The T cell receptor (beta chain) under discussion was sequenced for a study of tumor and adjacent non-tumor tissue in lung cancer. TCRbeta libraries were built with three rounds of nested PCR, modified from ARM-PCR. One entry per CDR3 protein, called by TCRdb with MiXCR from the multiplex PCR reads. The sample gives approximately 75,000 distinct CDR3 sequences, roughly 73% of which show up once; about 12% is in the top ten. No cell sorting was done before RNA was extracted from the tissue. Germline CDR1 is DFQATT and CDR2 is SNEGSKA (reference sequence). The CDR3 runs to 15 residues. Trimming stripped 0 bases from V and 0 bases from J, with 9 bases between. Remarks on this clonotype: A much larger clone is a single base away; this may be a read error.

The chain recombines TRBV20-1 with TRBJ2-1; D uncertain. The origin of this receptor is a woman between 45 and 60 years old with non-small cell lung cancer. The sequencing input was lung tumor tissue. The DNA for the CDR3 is TGCAGTGCTAGAGATTTTGAAAGCTCCTACAATGAGCAGTTCTTC. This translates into CSARDFESSYNEQFF.